The 2 T cell receptor beta chains below were found in one sample sequenced in a study of blood T cell repertoires in COVID-19. Generated by immunoSEQ multiplex PCR, the TCRdb table keeps only in-frame clones and is missing some. The repertoire holds 110,000 or so clones, with 80% to 90% as singletons. The specimen sequenced was peripheral blood. These receptors were collected from a man aged 35 to 55 with acute or convalescent COVID-19.

Only a few counts were recorded for this clone. The chain joins TRBV6-2 or TRBV6-3 to TRBJ2-7, with unresolved D. CDR3 length equals 14 residues. Looked up from germline, CDR1 is MNHEY and CDR2 is SVGEGT. Trimming pared 2 bases from V and 2 bases from J, leaving 10 bases between. The CDR3 DNA sequence: TGTGCCAGCAGTTACGGTATGCGGCCCTACGAGCAGTACTTC. This translates into CASSYGMRPYEQYF.

CDR3 DNA: TGTGCCAGCAGCCCTGCGGGCTACGAGCAGTACTTC. Translating it yields CASSPAGYEQYF. The chain uses TRBV6-6 and TRBJ2-7; D perhaps matches TRBD2 (5 bases). Trimming left V 6 bases short and J 3 bases short, with 9 bases between. The CDR3 contains 12 residues. Looked up from germline, CDR1 is MNHNY and CDR2 is SVGAGI (reference sequence).